Below are 21 T cell receptor beta chains sequenced from a single sample in a study of blood T cell repertoires in COVID-19. Clones were read by immunoSEQ multiplex PCR, and TCRdb kept only the in-frame ones, dropping some. The sample carries approximately 150,000 clones, more than 80% recorded once. The source material was peripheral blood. These receptors all come from a man in his 70s with acute or convalescent COVID-19.

This chain uses TRBV5-6 with TRBJ2-7; 7 bases match TRBD1. J was trimmed by 3 bases and V by 3 bases; bases with no gene match: 9. This CDR3 comprises 15 residues. Germline lookup yields CDR1 SGHDT and CDR2 YYEEEE. The CDR3 sequence: CASSWTGTVRYEQYF. In nucleotides, the CDR3 is TGTGCCAGCAGCTGGACCGGGACAGTCCGCTACGAGCAGTACTTC.

The chain has TRBV9 and TRBJ1-1; D not certain. The germline V gene has CDR1 SGDLS and CDR2 YYNGEE. V was shortened by 0 bases and J by 2 bases, with 8 bases between the two germline ends. CDR3 size: 14 residues. DNA of the CDR3: TGTGCCAGCAGCGTAGGTCAGGCTAACACTGAAGCTTTCTTT. Its translation is CASSVGQANTEAFF.

The chain has TRBV24-1 and TRBJ2-2; 15 nucleotides agree with TRBD2. V gave up 4 bases and J gave up 5 bases; unmatched junction bases: 7. Germline-derived CDR1 and CDR2 are KGHDR and SFDVKD. The CDR3 is made up of 18 amino acids. This CDR3 is CATSDPGLAGGPTGELFF. The CDR3 region has the DNA TGTGCCACCAGTGACCCCGGACTAGCGGGGGGGCCTACCGGGGAGCTGTTTTTT.

This clone has more than one count but fewer than ten. The chain has TRBV10-3 and TRBJ1-2, with D tentatively TRBD1 (5 bases). Germline assignment: CDR1 ENHRY and CDR2 SYGVKD. Trimming removed 0 bases at V and 3 bases at J, with 8 bases between. The CDR3 covers 14 residues. CDR3 bases: TGTGCCATCAGTGAGTCGGGGGGAGACTATGGCTACACCTTC. This sequence encodes CAISESGGDYGYTF.

The chain recombines TRBV3-1 (or the pseudogene TRBV3-2) with TRBJ1-2, with D possibly matching TRBD1 (5 bases). The V gene's germline CDR1 is LGHDT and CDR2 YNNKEL (reference sequence). V lost 4 bases to trimming and J lost 6 bases, with 12 bases between them. This CDR3 comprises 13 residues. CDR3 sequence (DNA): TGTGCCAGCAGCCCATCCCAGGGTCATGGCTACACCTTC. It encodes CASSPSQGHGYTF.

The gene calls are TRBV27 and TRBJ2-5; 8 nucleotides align to TRBD2. Looked up from germline, CDR1 is MNHEY and CDR2 is SMNVEV (reference sequence). The CDR3 contains 15 residues. V dropped 3 bases and J dropped 1; count of bases not matched to a gene: 4. CDR3 sequence: CASSLGLGSQETQYF. CDR3 nucleotides: TGTGCCAGCAGTTTGGGACTAGGTTCCCAAGAGACCCAGTACTTC.

Details on this clone: Mismatch with germline at one junction end may stem from a read error. This chain links TRBV12-3 or TRBV12-4 with TRBJ1-3; a possible D gene is TRBD1 (6 bases). This CDR3 is built from 12 residues. DNA of the CDR3: TGTGCCAGCAGTTTAGGGCAGGGGCTGAACTGGTTT. Translating gives CASSLGQGLNWF.

This clone showed up just once. This chain connects TRBV18 to TRBJ1-1; TRBD1 is a possible D gene (5 bases). The CDR3 runs 16 residues. Germline V lookup: CDR1 KGHSH, CDR2 LQKENI. Trimming pared 6 bases from V and 0 bases from J, leaving 17 bases between. CDR3 amino acids: CASSLWSTALNTEAFF. The CDR3 coding sequence is TGTGCCAGCTCCCTTTGGTCGACAGCCTTGAACACTGAAGCTTTCTTT.

The chain combines TRBV3-1 (or the pseudogene TRBV3-2) with TRBJ1-1; D remains unclear. This CDR3 is built from 14 residues. V gave up 1 base and J gave up 4 bases, with 10 bases separating them. CDR1 and CDR2 from the germline V gene are LGHDT and YNNKEL (reference sequence). The CDR3 protein is CASSQASKATEAFF. The CDR3 coding sequence is TGTGCCAGCAGCCAAGCCTCCAAAGCCACTGAAGCTTTCTTT.

The CDR3 nucleotides are TGTGCTAGTGGTTTGGTACTCGGGAGCAATCAGCCCCAGCATTTT. It codes for CASGLVLGSNQPQHF. The gene calls are TRBV12-5 and TRBJ1-5, with D uncertain. Trimming left V 0 bases short and J 1 base short, with 7 bases between. Germline V gene data show CDR1 as LGHNT and CDR2 as FRNRAP. There are 15 residues in the CDR3.

The rearrangement links TRBV5-1 to TRBJ1-5; D gene uncertain. The CDR3 spans 16 residues. With 0 bases removed from V and 1 base from J, the gap between germline ends came to 11 bases. Germline CDR1 SGHRS, CDR2 YFSETQ. Here the CDR3 DNA reads TGCGCCAGCAGCTTGGGCCACCTGGAGAGCAATCAGCCCCAGCATTTT. The encoded protein is CASSLGHLESNQPQHF.

The gene calls are TRBV9 and TRBJ1-4; possible D gene TRBD1, 5 bases. This CDR3 has 12 amino acids. The germline gives CDR1 SGDLS, CDR2 YYNGEE. V shed 3 bases and J shed 8 bases, with 8 bases lying between them. CDR3 sequence reads: CASSGGEEKLFF. CDR3 bases: TGTGCCAGCAGCGGGGGGGAAGAAAAACTGTTTTTT.

This clone was counted only a few times. The chain employs TRBV27 and TRBJ2-5; tentative D call: TRBD2 (5 bases). The V gene lost 6 bases and the J gene lost 4 bases, with 12 bases spanning the gap. The germline V gene has CDR1 MNHEY and CDR2 SMNVEV (reference sequence). CDR3 length equals 13 residues. CDR3 in DNA: TGTGCCAGCAGCTCCCCTGAGGGAGAGACCCAGTACTTC. Protein sequence: CASSSPEGETQYF.

This chain links TRBV7-8 with TRBJ1-5; D is unresolved. Germline V lookup: CDR1 SGHVS, CDR2 FQNEAQ. The CDR3 is 16 residues long. The V and J ends lost 3 bases and 2 bases respectively, with 14 bases between them. The CDR3 DNA follows: TGTGCCAGCAGCTTGGCCCGGGGTTCGGGCAATCAGCCCCAGCATTTT. Translation: CASSLARGSGNQPQHF.

DNA of the CDR3: TGTGCCAGCAGTTACTCGGGGGACAAGCAAGAGACCCAGTACTTC. It translates to CASSYSGDKQETQYF. V usage is TRBV6-5 and J usage is TRBJ2-5; D possibly corresponds to TRBD1 (6 bases). The V and J ends lost 0 bases and 2 bases respectively, with 10 bases between them. Germline-derived CDR1 and CDR2 are MNHEY and SVGAGI. There are 15 residues in the CDR3.

The V gene is TRBV24-1, the J gene TRBJ2-3; possible D gene TRBD1, 5 bases. Trimming pared 4 bases from V and 4 bases from J, leaving 17 bases between. Germline CDR1 reads KGHDR; CDR2 reads SFDVKD. The CDR3 is 16 amino acids. The CDR3 nucleotides are TGTGCCACCAGTGACCACCGGGCCCAGGGCGCAGATACGCAGTATTTT. It translates to CATSDHRAQGADTQYF.

The chain recombines TRBV6-5 with TRBJ2-7, with 12 bases fitting TRBD1. With 6 bases clipped from V and 4 bases from J, the junction kept 7 bases outside the gene matches. Germline values: CDR1 MNHEY, CDR2 SVGAGI. This CDR3 has 15 residues. The CDR3 loop reads CASRFSGQGAYEQYF. The CDR3 DNA sequence: TGTGCCAGCAGATTCTCGGGACAGGGGGCATACGAGCAGTACTTC.

The genes are TRBV27 and TRBJ2-2, with 7 nucleotides matching TRBD1. This CDR3 is 18 amino acids long. The junction had 17 bases not matched to a gene; V was cut back by 5 bases and J by 5 bases. Germline V gives CDR1 MNHEY, CDR2 SMNVEV (reference sequence). CDR3 residues: CASSQIGRQGHITGELFF. The CDR3 bases are TGTGCCAGCAGTCAAATAGGCCGACAGGGCCATATAACCGGGGAGCTGTTTTTT.

This chain connects TRBV28 to TRBJ1-2; tentatively, D is TRBD1 (5 bases). CDR1 is MDHEN and CDR2 is SYDVKM in the germline V gene. The CDR3 loop spans 15 amino acids. Between the trimmed V and J ends, which lost 2 bases and 3 bases, there was a span of 13 bases. CDR3 nucleotides: TGTGCCAGCAGTTTAACCCAGACAGACTACTATGGCTACACCTTC. Residues: CASSLTQTDYYGYTF.

The genes are TRBV7-2 and TRBJ1-2; perhaps TRBD1 as D (5 bases). This CDR3 region has 13 residues. Germline-derived CDR1 and CDR2 are SGHTA and FQGNSA. The ends were cut back, 7 bases at V and 4 bases at J, with 13 bases in the middle. CDR3 sequence (DNA): TGTGCCAGCACCAAGACAGACCTCTATGGCTACACCTTC. Its protein product is CASTKTDLYGYTF.

On this clone: Germline is not matched at one junction end, which may reflect a read error. V and J are TRBV7-9 and TRBJ2-2; D is perhaps TRBD1 or TRBD2 (9 bases each). CDR1 and CDR2 from the germline V gene are SEHNR and FQNEAQ (reference sequence). The CDR3 has 16 residues. The CDR3 sequence: CASSLAGQGFTGELFF. CDR3 coding DNA: TGTGCCAGCAGCCTAGCGGGACAGGGTTTCACCGGGGAGCTGTTTTTT.